The entry that follows covers one T cell receptor beta chain sequence. Its antigen remains unidentified. The sample comes from a study of T cells in localized non-small cell lung cancer. Findings and caveats of the study: Detection in adjacent lung was observed for a median around 55 of the top 100 tumor clones. Uninvolved adjacent lung, not tumor, had the highest T cell clonality. Higher T cell density in the blood was associated with longer overall survival, whereas higher adjacent-lung clonality associated with shorter survival.

TCRdb keeps only in-frame clones here, not all; method: immunoSEQ multiplex PCR. This table holds under 35,000 clones, less than 95% found once. This CDR3 comprises 21 residues. Germline V gene data show CDR1 as SGHRS and CDR2 as YFSETQ. With 0 bases clipped from V and 2 bases from J, the junction kept 14 bases outside the gene matches. The chain carries TRBV5-1 and TRBJ2-4; TRBD2 agrees at 13 bases. The origin of this receptor is a female donor older than 55 with stage I lung adenocarcinoma. The sample consisted of peripheral blood, taken before any cancer treatment. DNA for the CDR3: TGCGCCAGCAGCTTGGGAGGAACCGGGACTAGCGGGACTGGGTCCAAAAACATTCAGTACTTC. Its protein is CASSLGGTGTSGTGSKNIQYF. The variable domain in full, with the rest retrieved from reference TRBV5-1 and TRBJ2-4, is KAGVTQTPRYLIKTRGQQVTLSCSPISGHRSVSWYQQTPGQGLQFLFEYFSETQRNKGNFPGRFSGRQFSNSRSEMNVSTLELGDSALYLCASSLGGTGTSGTGSKNIQYFGAGTRLSVL.